This record concerns one T cell receptor (beta chain) sequence. Its antigen remains unidentified. Trimming stripped 2 bases from V and 5 bases from J, with 9 bases between. This CDR3 has 13 amino acids. Per germline, CDR1 SGHTA and CDR2 FQGNSA. The sample originates from a study of cytomegalovirus exposure and HLA in healthy donors. Vbeta (60) and Jbeta (13) primers were used in the PCR. TCRdb's copy holds only in-frame clones and misses some; the assay was immunoSEQ multiplex PCR. This sample has about 140,000 clones, with approximately 84% found just once. Overall study results and limits: Specific recognition of CMV antigens was confirmed in vitro for a few chains (all CMV-associated). An analysis that was carried out later associated 16,000 or so TCR beta sequences with HLA alleles at 0.05 false discovery rate. A missense variant in DCLRE1C was later tied to TCR beta V- and J-gene trimming.

The sample was PBMCs. This sequence originates from a man aged 30-40 years in good health and CMV-seropositive. The chain recombines TRBV7-2 with TRBJ1-1, with unresolved D. The CDR3: CASSLKPKTEAFF. The CDR3 coding sequence is TGTGCCAGCAGCTTAAAGCCGAAGACTGAAGCTTTCTTT.